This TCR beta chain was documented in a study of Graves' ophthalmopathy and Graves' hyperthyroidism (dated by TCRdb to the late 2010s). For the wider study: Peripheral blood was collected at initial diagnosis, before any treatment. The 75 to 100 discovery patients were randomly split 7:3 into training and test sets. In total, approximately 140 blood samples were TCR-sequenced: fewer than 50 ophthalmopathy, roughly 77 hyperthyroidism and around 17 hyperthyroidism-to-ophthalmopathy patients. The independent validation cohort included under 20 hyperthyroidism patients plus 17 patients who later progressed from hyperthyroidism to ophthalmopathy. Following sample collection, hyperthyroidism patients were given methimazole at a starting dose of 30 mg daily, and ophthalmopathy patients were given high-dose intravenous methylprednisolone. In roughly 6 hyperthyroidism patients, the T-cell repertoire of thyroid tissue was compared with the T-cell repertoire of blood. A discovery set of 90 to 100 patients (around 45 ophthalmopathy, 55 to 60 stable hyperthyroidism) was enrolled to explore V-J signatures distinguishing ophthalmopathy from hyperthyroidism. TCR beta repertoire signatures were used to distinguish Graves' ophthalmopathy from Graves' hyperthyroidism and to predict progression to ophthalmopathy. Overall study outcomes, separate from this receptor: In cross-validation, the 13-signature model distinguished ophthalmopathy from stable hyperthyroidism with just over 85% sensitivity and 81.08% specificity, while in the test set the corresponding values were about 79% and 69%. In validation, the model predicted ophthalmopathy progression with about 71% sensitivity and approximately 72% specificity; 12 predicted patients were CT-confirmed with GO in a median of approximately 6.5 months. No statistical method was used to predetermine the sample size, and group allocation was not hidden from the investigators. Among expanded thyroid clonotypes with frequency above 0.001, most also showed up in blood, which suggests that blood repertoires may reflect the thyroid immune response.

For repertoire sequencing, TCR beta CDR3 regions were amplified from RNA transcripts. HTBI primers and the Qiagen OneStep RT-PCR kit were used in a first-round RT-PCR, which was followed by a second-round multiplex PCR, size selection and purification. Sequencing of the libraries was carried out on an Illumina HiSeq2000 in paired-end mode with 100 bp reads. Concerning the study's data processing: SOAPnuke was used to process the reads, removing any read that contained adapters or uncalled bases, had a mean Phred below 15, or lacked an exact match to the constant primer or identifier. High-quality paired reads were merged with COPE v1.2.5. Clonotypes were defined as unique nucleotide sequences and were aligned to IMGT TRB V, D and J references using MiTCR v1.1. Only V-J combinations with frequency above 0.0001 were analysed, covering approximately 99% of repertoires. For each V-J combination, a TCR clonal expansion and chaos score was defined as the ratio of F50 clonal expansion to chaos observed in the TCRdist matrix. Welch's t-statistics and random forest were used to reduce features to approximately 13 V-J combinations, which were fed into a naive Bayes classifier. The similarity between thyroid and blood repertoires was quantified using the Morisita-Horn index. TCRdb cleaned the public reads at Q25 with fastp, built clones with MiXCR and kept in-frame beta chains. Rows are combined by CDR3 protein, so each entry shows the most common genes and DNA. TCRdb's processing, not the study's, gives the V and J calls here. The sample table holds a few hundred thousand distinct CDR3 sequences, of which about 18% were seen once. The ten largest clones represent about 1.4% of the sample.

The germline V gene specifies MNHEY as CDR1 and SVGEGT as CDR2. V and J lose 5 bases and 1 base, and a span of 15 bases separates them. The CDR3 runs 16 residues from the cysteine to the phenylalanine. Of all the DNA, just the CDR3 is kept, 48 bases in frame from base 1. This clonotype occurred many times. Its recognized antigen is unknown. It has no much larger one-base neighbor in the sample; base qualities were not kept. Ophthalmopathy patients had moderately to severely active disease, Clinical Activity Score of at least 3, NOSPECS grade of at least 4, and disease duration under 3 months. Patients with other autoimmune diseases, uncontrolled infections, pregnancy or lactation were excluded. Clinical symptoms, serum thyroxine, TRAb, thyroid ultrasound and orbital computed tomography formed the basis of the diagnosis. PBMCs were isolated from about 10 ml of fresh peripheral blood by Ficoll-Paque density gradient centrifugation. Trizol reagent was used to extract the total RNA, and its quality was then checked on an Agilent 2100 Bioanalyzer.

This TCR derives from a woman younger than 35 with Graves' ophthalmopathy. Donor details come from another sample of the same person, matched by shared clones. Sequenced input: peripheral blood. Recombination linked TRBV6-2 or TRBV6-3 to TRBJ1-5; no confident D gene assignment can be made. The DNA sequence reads TGTGCCAGCAGTCCCCCCTTTGGAGAAAGCAATCAGCCCCAGCATTTT. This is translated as CASSPPFGESNQPQHF.